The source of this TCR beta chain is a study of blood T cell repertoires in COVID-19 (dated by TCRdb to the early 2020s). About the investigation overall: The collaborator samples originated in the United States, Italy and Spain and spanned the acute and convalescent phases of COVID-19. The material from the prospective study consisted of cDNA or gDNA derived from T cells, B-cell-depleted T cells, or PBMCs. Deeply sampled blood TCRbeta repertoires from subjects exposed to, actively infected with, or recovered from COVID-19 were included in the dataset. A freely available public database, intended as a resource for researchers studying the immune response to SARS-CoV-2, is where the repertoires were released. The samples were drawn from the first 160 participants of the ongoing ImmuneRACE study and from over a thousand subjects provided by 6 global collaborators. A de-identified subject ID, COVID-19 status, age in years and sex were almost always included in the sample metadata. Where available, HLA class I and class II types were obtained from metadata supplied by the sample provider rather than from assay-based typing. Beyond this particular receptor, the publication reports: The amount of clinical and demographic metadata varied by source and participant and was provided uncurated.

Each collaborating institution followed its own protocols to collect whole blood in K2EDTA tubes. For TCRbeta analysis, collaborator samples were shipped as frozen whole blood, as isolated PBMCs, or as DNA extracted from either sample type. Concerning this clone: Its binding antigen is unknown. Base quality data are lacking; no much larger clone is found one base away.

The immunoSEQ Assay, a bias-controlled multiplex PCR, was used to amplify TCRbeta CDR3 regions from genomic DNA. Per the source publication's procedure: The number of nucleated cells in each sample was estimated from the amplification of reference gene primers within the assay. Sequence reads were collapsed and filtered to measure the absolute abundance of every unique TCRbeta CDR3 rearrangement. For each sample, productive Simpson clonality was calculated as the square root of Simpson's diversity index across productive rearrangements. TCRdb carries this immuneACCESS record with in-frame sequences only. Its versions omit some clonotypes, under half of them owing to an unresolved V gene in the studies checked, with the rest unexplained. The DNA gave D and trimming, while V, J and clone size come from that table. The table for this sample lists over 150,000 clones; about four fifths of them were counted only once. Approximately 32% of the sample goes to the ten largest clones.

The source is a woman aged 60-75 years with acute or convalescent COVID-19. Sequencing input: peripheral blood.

The CDR3 region has the sequence CASSYRTSYLHNEQFF. The DNA sequence follows: TGTGCCAGCAGTTACCGGACTAGCTACCTTCACAATGAGCAGTTCTTC. This chain joins TRBV27 to TRBJ2-1, with TRBD2 identical over 8 junction bases. The germline V gene (reference sequence) yields MNHEY for CDR1 and SMNVEV for CDR2. The CDR3 contains 16 residues, cysteine and phenylalanine counted. The entry retains the CDR3 DNA only, 48 bases that are in frame from base 1. V loses 4 bases at its end and J loses 5 bases; junction bases beyond the gene matches: 10.